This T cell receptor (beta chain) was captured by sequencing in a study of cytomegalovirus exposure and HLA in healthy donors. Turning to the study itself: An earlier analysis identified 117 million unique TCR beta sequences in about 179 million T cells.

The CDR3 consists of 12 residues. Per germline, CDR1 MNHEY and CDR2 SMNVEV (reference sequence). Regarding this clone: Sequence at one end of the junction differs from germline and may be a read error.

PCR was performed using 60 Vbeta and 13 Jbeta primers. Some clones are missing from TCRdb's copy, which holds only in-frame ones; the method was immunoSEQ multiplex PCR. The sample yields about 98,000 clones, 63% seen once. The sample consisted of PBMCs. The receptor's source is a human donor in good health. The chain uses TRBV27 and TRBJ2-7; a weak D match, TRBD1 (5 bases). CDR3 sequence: CASSPRLGVPHF. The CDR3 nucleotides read TGTGCCAGCAGTCCGAGATTAGGGGTACCCCACTTC.